Included here is one T cell receptor beta chain sequence, with context. This specimen belongs to a study of blood T cell repertoires in COVID-19. Study-wide context: Samples taken during acute and convalescent COVID-19 were collected in the United States, Italy and Spain.

V lost 1 base to trimming and J lost 7 bases, with 4 bases between them. The CDR3 is 12 amino acids. Per the germline V gene, CDR1 is SEHNR and CDR2 is FQNEAQ (reference sequence). Enrolment of Seattle patients took place during active infection, and they were followed longitudinally. TCRdb's copy holds only in-frame clones and misses some; the assay was immunoSEQ multiplex PCR. The sample lists approximately 480,000 clones, approximately 92% occurring once. The sequence came from a man younger than 35 with COVID-19, enrolled during active disease. The specimen sequenced was peripheral blood. The rearrangement links TRBV7-9 to TRBJ1-4; no clear D. CDR3: CASSLDREKLFF. CDR3 in DNA: TGTGCCAGCAGCTTAGATCGTGAAAAACTGTTTTTT.